The T cell receptor beta chain described here comes from a study of identical twins. Germline loops: CDR1 LGHNA, CDR2 YNFKEQ. The CDR3 sequence is 14 residues long. V was cut by 0 bases and J by 11 bases, with 14 bases left in between. This clonotype was recorded at least ten times. TCRdb re-derived calls from the 5' RACE reads in MiXCR, one entry per CDR3 protein. Here the sample spans about 150,000 distinct CDR3 sequences, 3% to 4.5% being singletons. This receptor was obtained from a man between 18 and 35 years old in good health. The sample comprised memory T cells sorted from blood. The chain is built from TRBV4-2 and TRBJ1-5; no definite D call. CDR3 bases: TGTGCCAGCAGCCAAGATAGAGGGTTGAAAGCCCAGCATTTT. Protein product: CASSQDRGLKAQHF.